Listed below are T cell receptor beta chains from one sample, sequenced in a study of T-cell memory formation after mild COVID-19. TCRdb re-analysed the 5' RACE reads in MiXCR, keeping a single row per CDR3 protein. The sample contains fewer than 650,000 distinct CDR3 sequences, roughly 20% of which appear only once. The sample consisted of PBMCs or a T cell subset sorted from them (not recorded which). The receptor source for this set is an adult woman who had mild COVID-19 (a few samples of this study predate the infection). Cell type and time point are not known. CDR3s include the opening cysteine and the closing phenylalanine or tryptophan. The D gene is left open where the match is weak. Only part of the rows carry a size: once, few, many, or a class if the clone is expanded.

cdr3_nt: TGTGCCAGCATGGACAGGATCGCAACTAATGAAAAACTGTTTTTT
cdr3_aa: CASMDRIATNEKLFF
j_call: TRBJ1-4
v_call: TRBV6-5
clone_size: few
d_call: TRBD1

cdr3_nt: TGCGCCAGCAGCAGGGAGGGCATCTCCTACGAGCAGTACTTC
cdr3_aa: CASSREGISYEQYF
j_call: TRBJ2-7
v_call: TRBV5-1
clone_size: -
d_call: TRBD2

cdr3_nt: TGTGCCAGCAGTCCAGGCTTCGGTGAGCAGTTCTTC
cdr3_aa: CASSPGFGEQFF
j_call: TRBJ2-1
v_call: TRBV12-3/TRBV12-4
clone_size: many
d_call: -

cdr3_nt: TGTGCCACCAGTGATTTGTCAGGGGCTGAAGCTTTCTTT
cdr3_aa: CATSDLSGAEAFF
j_call: TRBJ1-1
v_call: TRBV24-1
clone_size: -
d_call: -

cdr3_nt: TGTGCCAGCACCCCAGACAGGGTCTACGAGCAGTACTTC
cdr3_aa: CASTPDRVYEQYF
j_call: TRBJ2-7
v_call: TRBV2
clone_size: few
d_call: TRBD1

cdr3_nt: TGTGCCAGCAGTTTACTACAGGGAAGCAATCAGCCCCAGCATTTT
cdr3_aa: CASSLLQGSNQPQHF
j_call: TRBJ1-5
v_call: TRBV12-3/TRBV12-4
clone_size: -
d_call: -

cdr3_nt: TGCAGCGTAGAAGGGGGCAGGGACCCTGAGCAGTTCTTC
cdr3_aa: CSVEGGRDPEQFF
j_call: TRBJ2-1
v_call: TRBV29-1
clone_size: few
d_call: TRBD1

cdr3_nt: TGTGCCACCAGCAGAGCGGGCAGATTAGAGACCCAGTACTTC
cdr3_aa: CATSRAGRLETQYF
j_call: TRBJ2-5
v_call: TRBV15
clone_size: few
d_call: -

cdr3_nt: TGTGCCAGCAGTTCCCACGGACAGGGGTCGGCTGAAGCTTTCTTT
cdr3_aa: CASSSHGQGSAEAFF
j_call: TRBJ1-1
v_call: TRBV28
clone_size: few
d_call: TRBD1

cdr3_nt: TGTGCCAGCTCACCACCTGAACAGGGTCCCATCGGGGAGCTGTTTTTT
cdr3_aa: CASSPPEQGPIGELFF
j_call: TRBJ2-2
v_call: TRBV18
clone_size: few
d_call: -